These 13 T cell receptor beta chains share one sample of origin, sequenced in a study of a mutant IDH1 vaccine in newly diagnosed glioma. Sequencing was performed with immunoSEQ multiplex PCR; in TCRdb, only in-frame clones are kept and a portion is missing. The data contain 23,000 or so clones, roughly 85% of them singletons. Which antigens these TCRs recognize remains unknown. The time point: week 11, during vaccination. Each vaccine dose was 300 ug of mutant IDH1 20-mer peptide, with topical imiquimod. Material: PBMCs, obtained from a glioma patient whose treatment included an IDH1 peptide vaccine. Receptor source: a man aged 35 to 55 with glioma.

The V and J genes are TRBV5-6 and TRBJ2-7, with 7 positions matching TRBD1. CDR3 length equals 15 residues. Trimming at V came to 3 bases and at J to 2 bases, leaving 8 bases not matched to a gene. Germline V gene sequence: CDR1 SGHDT, CDR2 YYEEEE. CDR3 protein: CASSSRQGEAYEQYV. DNA for the CDR3: TGTGCCAGCAGCTCCCGACAGGGCGAGGCCTACGAGCAGTACGTC.

The chain employs TRBV5-6 and TRBJ2-1; D ambiguous. Germline V CDR1 and CDR2: SGHDT, YYEEEE. Trimming shortened V by 2 bases and J by 0 bases, and 9 bases separated the two germline ends. CDR3 size: 15 residues. The CDR3 nucleotides are TGTGCCAGCAGCTTAGGGCCTAGCTCCTACAATGAGCAGTTCTTC. This encodes CASSLGPSSYNEQFF.

V usage is TRBV4-2 and J usage is TRBJ2-1; D perhaps matches TRBD1 (5 bases). Germline CDR1 LGHNA, CDR2 YNFKEQ. Deletions cut 1 base from V and 0 bases from J, with 10 bases between. The CDR3 is made up of 16 amino acids. The CDR3 DNA reads TGTGCCAGCAGCCAAGCGACAGCGAACTCCTACAATGAGCAGTTCTTC. It codes for CASSQATANSYNEQFF.

The CDR3 sequence is CASILEVTRPDTQYF. The CDR3 nucleotides read TGTGCCAGCATTCTCGAAGTGACGCGCCCAGATACGCAGTATTTT. V and J are TRBV5-4 and TRBJ2-3, with D uncertain. Trimming pared 6 bases from V and 4 bases from J, leaving 18 bases between. This CDR3 spans 15 amino acids. Germline CDR1 SGHNT, CDR2 YYREEE (reference sequence).

The chain uses TRBV6-1 and TRBJ2-7; D unresolved. In germline, CDR1 is MNHNS, CDR2 SASEGT. Trimming took off 3 bases at V and 4 bases at J, with 7 bases between the two ends. The CDR3 runs to 12 residues. The CDR3 nucleotides read TGTGCCAGCAGTGATGAGCCTTACGAGCAGTACGTC. Its protein product is CASSDEPYEQYV.

The chain carries TRBV4-1 and TRBJ2-1; D may be TRBD1 or TRBD2 (7 bases each). Between the trimmed V and J ends, which lost 1 base and 2 bases, there was a span of 12 bases. CDR1 MGHRA and CDR2 YSYEKL come from the germline V gene. The CDR3 is made up of 16 amino acids. CDR3 DNA: TGCGCCAGCAGCCAAGGGGGGAGGGGGCCCTACAATGAGCAGTTCTTC. This sequence encodes CASSQGGRGPYNEQFF.

The chain links TRBV18 to TRBJ1-2; D gene unclear. This CDR3 is 12 amino acids long. CDR1 and CDR2 (germline): KGHSH, LQKENI. Trimming took off 5 bases at V and 4 bases at J, with 8 bases between the two ends. For the CDR3, the DNA is TGTGCCAGCTCATTCGACGGCTATGGCTACACCTTC. Encoded protein: CASSFDGYGYTF.

This CDR3 reads CASRGGGTGELFF. As DNA, the CDR3 is TGTGCCAGCAGAGGGGGAGGGACCGGGGAGCTGTTTTTT. The chain joins TRBV6-5 to TRBJ2-2, with a weak D call TRBD2 (7 bases). Trimming pared 6 bases from V and 5 bases from J, leaving 10 bases between. CDR1 is MNHEY, CDR2 SVGAGI, per germline. The CDR3 runs to 13 residues.

This clone was seen a single time. The chain recombines TRBV7-9 with TRBJ2-3; D is ambiguous. Trimming removed 5 bases from V and 8 bases from J, with 14 bases in between. Per the germline V gene, CDR1 is SEHNR and CDR2 is FQNEAQ (reference sequence). This CDR3 spans 13 amino acids. The CDR3 reads CASSPITTRTQYF. CDR3 bases: TGTGCCAGCAGCCCGATAACCACCCGTACGCAGTATTTT.

The chain links TRBV29-1 to TRBJ2-3; TRBD1 or TRBD2 may be the D gene (6 bases each). The CDR3 contains 17 residues. The ends were cut back, 3 bases at V and 4 bases at J, with 23 bases in the middle. Germline values: CDR1 SQVTM, CDR2 ANQGSEA. The CDR3 sequence is CSVESGAGSGVPDTQYF. The CDR3 DNA is TGCAGCGTTGAGTCAGGGGCAGGCTCGGGGGTCCCAGATACGCAGTATTTT.

This clone was observed once. The J gene is TRBJ2-3, the V gene TRBV7-8, with 8 bases lining up with TRBD2. Germline CDR1 and CDR2: SGHVS and FQNEAQ. This CDR3 contains 13 residues. V was pared by 4 bases and J by 6 bases, with 3 bases of the junction left unmatched. The CDR3, as DNA: TGTGCCAGCAGCTCTAGACTAGCGGATACGCAGTATTTT. Translated: CASSSRLADTQYF.

This chain connects TRBV29-1 to TRBJ1-2; tentative D call: TRBD1 (5 bases). The V gene lost 6 bases and the J gene lost 8 bases, with 19 bases spanning the gap. The CDR3 loop spans 13 amino acids. The V gene's germline CDR1 is SQVTM and CDR2 ANQGSEA. Written as DNA, the CDR3 is TGCAGCGTGTGGACGACAAGGGGTTACGGCTACACCTTC. Encoded protein: CSVWTTRGYGYTF.

V usage is TRBV29-1 and J usage is TRBJ1-2, with no clear D. Germline CDR1 reads SQVTM; CDR2 reads ANQGSEA. The V end was cut by 7 bases, the J end by 8 bases, with 20 bases between. The CDR3 has 13 residues. CDR3 region: CSAPSLGGGGYTF. The CDR3 DNA is TGCAGCGCTCCATCCCTCGGTGGAGGCGGCTACACCTTC.